This T cell receptor beta chain comes out of a study of T-cell memory formation after mild COVID-19. One entry per CDR3 protein results from TCRdb running MiXCR on the 5' RACE reads. Here the sample spans about 350,000 distinct CDR3 sequences, roughly 13% being singletons. Sequences were obtained from PBMCs or a T cell subset sorted from them (not recorded which). The sequence was obtained from a man between 18 and 35 years old who had mild COVID-19 (a few samples of this study predate the infection). Cell type and time point are not known.

The CDR3 is CASSYRPGQPYGYTF. The CDR3 DNA follows: TGTGCCAGCAGTTACCGTCCGGGACAGCCCTATGGCTACACCTTC. V is TRBV6-5 and J is TRBJ1-2, with 7 bases that match TRBD1. The ends lost 2 bases at V and 4 bases at J; junction bases unmatched: 7. Germline values: CDR1 MNHEY, CDR2 SVGAGI. This CDR3 has 15 residues.